A single sample gave rise to the 11 T cell receptor beta chains below, sequenced in a study of T-cell memory formation after mild COVID-19. TCRdb re-derived calls from the 5' RACE reads in MiXCR, one entry per CDR3 protein. This sample has some 490,000 distinct CDR3 sequences; roughly 18% occur once, and the top ten carry around 12%. Sequenced sample: PBMCs or a T cell subset sorted from them (not recorded which). The receptors here all came from an adult woman who had mild COVID-19 (a few samples of this study predate the infection). Cell type and time point are not known.

The rearrangement links TRBV4-1 to TRBJ2-5, with D perhaps given as TRBD1 or TRBD2 (5 bases each). V lost 2 bases and J lost 5, with 21 bases in between. The CDR3 totals 17 residues. Germline CDR1 MGHRA, CDR2 YSYEKL. The DNA for the CDR3 is TGCGCCAGCAGCCAACAATTCGGGCAGGGAGCATGGGAGACCCAGTACTTC. The encoded protein is CASSQQFGQGAWETQYF.

The chain carries TRBV24-1 and TRBJ1-1; perhaps TRBD1 as D (6 bases). Trimming stripped 11 bases from V and 6 bases from J, with 21 bases between. Germline V gives CDR1 KGHDR, CDR2 SFDVKD. This CDR3 contains 14 residues. CDR3 sequence: CAKPPLTGNSEAFF. In nucleotides, the CDR3 is TGTGCCAAACCGCCTCTGACAGGAAACTCTGAAGCTTTCTTT.

This rearrangement joins TRBV25-1 to TRBJ1-2; possibly TRBD1 for D (5 bases). The CDR3 has 13 residues. Between the trimmed V and J ends, which lost 1 base and 8 bases, there was a span of 11 bases. Per germline, CDR1 MGHDK and CDR2 SYGVNS. This CDR3 reads CASSELDRGGYTF. CDR3 coding DNA: TGTGCCAGCAGTGAATTAGACCGGGGCGGCTACACCTTC.

This rearrangement joins TRBV18 to TRBJ2-7; a weak D match, TRBD1 (6 bases). In germline, CDR1 is KGHSH, CDR2 LQKENI. Trimming took off 1 base at V and 3 bases at J, with 19 bases between the two ends. This CDR3 is 17 amino acids long. The CDR3 DNA reads as TGTGCCAGCTCACCACTCCCCCCCGGGACAAGTGACTACGAGCAGTACTTC. This translates into CASSPLPPGTSDYEQYF.

This clonotype was observed a handful of times. The chain is built from TRBV11-2 and TRBJ2-7, with D possibly being TRBD2 (7 bases). The V end lost 3 bases, the J end lost 3 bases, and 15 bases lay between the germline ends. Germline V gene lookup returns CDR1 SGHAT and CDR2 FQNNGV. The CDR3 length is 15 residues. The CDR3 protein is CASSFGAGGHYEQYF. CDR3 nucleotide sequence: TGTGCCAGCAGCTTTGGGGCCGGGGGGCACTACGAGCAGTACTTC.

This CDR3 reads CASSFGLTGLAQETQYF. The DNA for the CDR3 is TGTGCCAGCAGCTTCGGCCTTACAGGGCTGGCGCAAGAGACCCAGTACTTC. This chain connects TRBV7-9 to TRBJ2-5; tentatively, D is TRBD1 (6 bases). This CDR3 has 17 residues. Germline loops: CDR1 SEHNR, CDR2 FQNEAQ (reference sequence). The V end lost 3 bases, the J end lost 2 bases, and 19 bases lay between the germline ends.

This clonotype was counted at least ten times. The V gene is TRBV28, the J gene TRBJ1-5, with TRBD1 identical over 7 bases. This CDR3 has 14 residues. Trimming at V came to 3 bases and at J to 6 bases, leaving 5 bases not matched to a gene. The germline CDR1 and CDR2 sequences are MDHEN and SYDVKM. The CDR3 DNA reads TGTGCCAGCAGTTTTGTGACAGGGCCTCAGCCCCAGCATTTT. Residues: CASSFVTGPQPQHF.

The rearrangement joins TRBV4-1 to TRBJ1-4; 7 positions agree with TRBD1. V shed 7 bases and J 8 bases; nucleotides not matched to a gene: 16. The CDR3 is 16 amino acids. Germline CDR1 is MGHRA and CDR2 is YSYEKL. Here the CDR3 DNA reads TGCGCCAGCACCACCGGGACAGCAAATTTGGAAGAAAAACTGTTTTTT. This sequence encodes CASTTGTANLEEKLFF.

The genes are TRBV5-1 and TRBJ2-3; 13 bases align to TRBD2. Trimming at V came to 7 bases and at J to 2 bases, leaving 10 bases not matched to a gene. The CDR3 is 17 residues long. Germline V lookup: CDR1 SGHRS, CDR2 YFSETQ. The CDR3 sequence is CASSPVGTSGITDTQYF. The CDR3, as DNA: TGCGCCAGCTCCCCCGTGGGGACTAGCGGGATCACAGATACGCAGTATTTT.

This chain connects TRBV6-5 to TRBJ2-1, with 10 bases aligning to TRBD2. The germline gives CDR1 MNHEY, CDR2 SVGAGI. Unmatched junction bases numbered 2, after V lost 6 bases and J lost 6 bases. The CDR3 sequence is 13 residues long. For the CDR3, the DNA is TGTGCCAGCAGAGCGGGAGGGCTCAATGAGCAGTTCTTC. Translating gives CASRAGGLNEQFF.

This clonotype was found a few times. This rearrangement joins TRBV12-3 or TRBV12-4 to TRBJ2-1, with unresolved D. The V gene lost 7 bases and the J gene lost 8 bases, with 18 bases spanning the gap. The CDR3 spans 14 residues. Written as DNA, the CDR3 is TGTGCCAGCACCCTGGTGGCCCCAACAGATGAGCAGTTCTTC. This sequence encodes CASTLVAPTDEQFF.